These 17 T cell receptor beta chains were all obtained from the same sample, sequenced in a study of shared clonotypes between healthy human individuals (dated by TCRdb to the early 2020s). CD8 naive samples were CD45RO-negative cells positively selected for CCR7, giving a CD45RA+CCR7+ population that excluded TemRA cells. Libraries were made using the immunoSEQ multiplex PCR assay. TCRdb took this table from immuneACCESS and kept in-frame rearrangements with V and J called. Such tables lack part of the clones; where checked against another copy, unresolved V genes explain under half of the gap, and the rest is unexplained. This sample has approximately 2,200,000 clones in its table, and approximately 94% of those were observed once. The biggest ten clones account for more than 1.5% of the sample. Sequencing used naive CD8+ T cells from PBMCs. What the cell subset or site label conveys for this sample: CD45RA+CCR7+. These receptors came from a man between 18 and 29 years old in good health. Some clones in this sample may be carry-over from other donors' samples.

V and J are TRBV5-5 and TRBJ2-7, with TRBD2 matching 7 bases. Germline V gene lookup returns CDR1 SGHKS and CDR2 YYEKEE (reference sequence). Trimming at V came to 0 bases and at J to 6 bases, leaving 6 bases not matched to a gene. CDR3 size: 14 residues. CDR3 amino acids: CASSLGGRAGEQYF. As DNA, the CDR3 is TGTGCCAGCAGCTTGGGTGGGAGGGCCGGCGAGCAGTACTTC. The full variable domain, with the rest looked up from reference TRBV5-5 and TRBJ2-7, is DAGVTQSPTHLIKTRGQQVTLRCSPISGHKSVSWYQQVLGQGPQFIFQYYEKEERGRGNFPDRFSARQFPNYSSELNVNALLLGDSALYLCASSLGGRAGEQYFGPGTRLTVT.

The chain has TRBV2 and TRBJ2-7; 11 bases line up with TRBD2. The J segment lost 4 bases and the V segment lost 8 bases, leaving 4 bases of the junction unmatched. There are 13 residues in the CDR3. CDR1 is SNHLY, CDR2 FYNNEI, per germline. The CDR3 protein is CASGGTSGYEQYF. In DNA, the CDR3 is TGTGCCAGCGGCGGGACTAGCGGTTACGAGCAGTACTTC.

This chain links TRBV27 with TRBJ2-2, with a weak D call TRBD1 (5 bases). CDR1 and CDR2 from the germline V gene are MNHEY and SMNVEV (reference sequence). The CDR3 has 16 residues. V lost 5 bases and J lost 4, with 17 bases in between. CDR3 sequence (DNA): TGTGCCAGCAGTACGCAGGGCGTCAGTAGCACCGGGGAGCTGTTTTTT. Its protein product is CASSTQGVSSTGELFF.

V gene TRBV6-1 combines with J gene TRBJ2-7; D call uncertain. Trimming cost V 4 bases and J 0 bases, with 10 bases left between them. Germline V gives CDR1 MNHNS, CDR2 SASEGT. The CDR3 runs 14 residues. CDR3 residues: CASSAIGNSYEQYF. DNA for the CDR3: TGTGCCAGCAGTGCGATTGGTAACTCCTACGAGCAGTACTTC.

The CDR3 protein is CASSLSQAVYNEQFF. The CDR3 nucleotides are TGTGCCAGCAGTTTATCGCAGGCTGTATACAATGAGCAGTTCTTC. This chain connects TRBV27 to TRBJ2-1; the D is unclear. The CDR3 runs 15 residues. The V and J ends lost 0 bases and 4 bases respectively, with 10 bases between them. Germline V CDR1 and CDR2: MNHEY, SMNVEV (reference sequence).

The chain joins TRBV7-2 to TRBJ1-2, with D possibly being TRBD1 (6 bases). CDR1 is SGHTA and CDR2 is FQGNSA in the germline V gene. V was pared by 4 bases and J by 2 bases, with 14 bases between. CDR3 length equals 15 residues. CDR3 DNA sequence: TGTGCCAGCAGCTCCCTCGGGGGCCTCAACTATGGCTACACCTTC. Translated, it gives CASSSLGGLNYGYTF.

CDR3 DNA sequence: TGTGCCAGCAGGGACTGGCAGGGGGCGAACTATGGCTACACCTTC. Its translation: CASRDWQGANYGYTF. The J gene is TRBJ1-2, the V gene TRBV6-1, with TRBD1 matching 8 bases. Germline CDR1 and CDR2: MNHNS and SASEGT. This CDR3 contains 15 residues. V shed 6 bases and J 2 bases; nucleotides not matched to a gene: 8.

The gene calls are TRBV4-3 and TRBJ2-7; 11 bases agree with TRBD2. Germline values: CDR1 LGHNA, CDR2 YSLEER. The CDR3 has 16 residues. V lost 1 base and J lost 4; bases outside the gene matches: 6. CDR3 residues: CASSQAAGTSGYEQYF. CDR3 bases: TGCGCCAGCAGCCAAGCCGCCGGGACTAGCGGTTACGAGCAGTACTTC.

This CDR3 is CASSLGTPVRAGETQYF. Here the CDR3 DNA reads TGCGCCAGCAGCTTAGGGACACCCGTGCGGGCCGGGGAGACCCAGTACTTC. The V call is TRBV5-1, the J call TRBJ2-5; D is possibly TRBD1 (6 bases). Trimming shortened V by 2 bases and J by 5 bases, and 22 bases separated the two germline ends. Germline V CDR1 and CDR2: SGHRS, YFSETQ. This CDR3 region has 17 residues.

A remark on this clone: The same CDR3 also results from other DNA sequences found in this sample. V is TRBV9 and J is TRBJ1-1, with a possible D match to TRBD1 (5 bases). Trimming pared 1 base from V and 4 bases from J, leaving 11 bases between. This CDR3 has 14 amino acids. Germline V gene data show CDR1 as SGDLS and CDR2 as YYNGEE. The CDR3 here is CASSVRGVGTEAFF. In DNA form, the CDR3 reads TGTGCCAGCAGCGTAAGAGGGGTGGGCACTGAAGCTTTCTTT. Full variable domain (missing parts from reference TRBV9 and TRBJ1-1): DSGVTQTPKHLITATGQRVTLRCSPRSGDLSVYWYQQSLDQGLQFLIQYYNGEERAKGNILERFSAQQFPDLHSELNLSSLELGDSALYFCASSVRGVGTEAFFGQGTRLTVV.

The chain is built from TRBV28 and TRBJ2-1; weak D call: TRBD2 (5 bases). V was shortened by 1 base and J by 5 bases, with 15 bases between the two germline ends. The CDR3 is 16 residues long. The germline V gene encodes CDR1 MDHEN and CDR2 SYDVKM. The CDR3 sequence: CASSLYLLDSDNEQFF. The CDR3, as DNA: TGTGCCAGCAGTTTATATTTGTTGGACTCGGACAATGAGCAGTTCTTC.

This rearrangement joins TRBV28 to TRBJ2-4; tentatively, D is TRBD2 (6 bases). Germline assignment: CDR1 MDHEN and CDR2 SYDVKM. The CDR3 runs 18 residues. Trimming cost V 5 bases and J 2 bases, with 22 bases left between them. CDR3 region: CASSHRDRRGRPKNIQYF. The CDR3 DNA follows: TGTGCCAGCAGTCACCGGGACCGCCGTGGGAGGCCCAAAAACATTCAGTACTTC.

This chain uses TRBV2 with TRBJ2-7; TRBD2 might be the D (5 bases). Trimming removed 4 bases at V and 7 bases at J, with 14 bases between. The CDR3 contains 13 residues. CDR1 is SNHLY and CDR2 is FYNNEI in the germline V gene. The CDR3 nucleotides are TGTGCCAGCAGTGGGCGGCCCCCGGGGGAGCAGTACTTC. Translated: CASSGRPPGEQYF.

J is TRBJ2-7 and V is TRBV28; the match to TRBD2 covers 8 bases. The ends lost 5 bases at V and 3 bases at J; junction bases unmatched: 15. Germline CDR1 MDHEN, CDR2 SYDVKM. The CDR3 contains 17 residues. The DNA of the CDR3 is TGTGCCAGCAGTATAGGGTTTAAGGTGAGCGGGAGCTACGAGCAGTACTTC. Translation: CASSIGFKVSGSYEQYF.

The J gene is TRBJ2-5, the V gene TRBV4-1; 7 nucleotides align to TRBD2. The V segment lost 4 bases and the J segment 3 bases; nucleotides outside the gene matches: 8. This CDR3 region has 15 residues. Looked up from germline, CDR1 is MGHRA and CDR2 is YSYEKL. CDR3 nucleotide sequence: TGCGCCAGCAGCCTAAGAGGCGGGAGAGAAGAGACCCAGTACTTC. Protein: CASSLRGGREETQYF.

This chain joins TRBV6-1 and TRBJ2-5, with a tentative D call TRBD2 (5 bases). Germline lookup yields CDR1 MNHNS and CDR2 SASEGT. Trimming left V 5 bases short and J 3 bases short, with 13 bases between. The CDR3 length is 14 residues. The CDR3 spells CASSSPGLEETQYF. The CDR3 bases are TGTGCCAGCAGTTCCCCTGGACTGGAAGAGACCCAGTACTTC.

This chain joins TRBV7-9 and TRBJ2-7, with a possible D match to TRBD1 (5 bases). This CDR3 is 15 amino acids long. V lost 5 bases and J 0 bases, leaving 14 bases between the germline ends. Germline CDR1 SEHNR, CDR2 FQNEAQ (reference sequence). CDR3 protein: CASSPRQRGSYEQYF. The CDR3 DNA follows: TGTGCCAGCAGCCCCAGACAGCGCGGCTCCTACGAGCAGTACTTC.